The present T cell receptor beta chain was sequenced within a study of graft-versus-host responses after intestinal transplantation. Study overall: All of the recipients had induction that used anti-thymocyte globulin, then tacrolimus and steroids for three to four years. Overall study results and limits: Allografts of patients with graft-donor T cell macrochimerism showed high graft-versus-host to host-versus-graft clone ratios.

This table comes from immunoSEQ multiplex PCR, and its TCRdb copy is limited to in-frame clones, with some not included. This sample has around 93,000 clones, with 90% to 95% found just once. As for this clone: Its matching antigen is unknown.

The ends were cut back, 1 base at V and 9 bases at J, with 14 bases in the middle. The CDR3 consists of 14 residues. Germline CDR1 SGHKS, CDR2 YYEKEE (reference sequence). Sample: unstimulated CD8+ T cells sorted from spleen or lymph node cells, taken before intestinal transplant. V and J are TRBV5-5 and TRBJ2-1; D is unresolved. The TCR was taken from a human donor who received an intestinal transplant. The CDR3 is CASSLPTAFREQFF. CDR3 DNA: TGTGCCAGCAGCTTGCCCACCGCGTTTCGTGAGCAGTTCTTC. Filled out from reference TRBV5-5 and TRBJ2-1, the complete variable domain reads DAGVTQSPTHLIKTRGQQVTLRCSPISGHKSVSWYQQVLGQGPQFIFQYYEKEERGRGNFPDRFSARQFPNYSSELNVNALLLGDSALYLCASSLPTAFREQFFGPGTRLTVL.